This T cell receptor beta chain was recovered during a study of control samples from healthy donors and cancer patients (dated by TCRdb to 2020 to 2021). A word on this clone: Its antigen has not been determined. The input lacks base qualities; no much larger clone sits a single base away.

Taken from the germline V gene, the CDR1 and CDR2 loops are SGDLS and YYNGEE. The junction carries 15 bases between V and J, which are trimmed by 0 bases and 5 bases respectively. The CDR3 contains 15 residues, cysteine and phenylalanine counted. The read is trimmed to its CDR3 DNA, 45 bases read in frame from base 1. The library was obtained by the immunoSEQ multiplex PCR assay. The source is immuneACCESS, and TCRdb retained only in-frame sequences with V and J called. Part of the clones is not carried over; for the studies checked, unresolved V genes explain less than half of this, and the remainder is unexplained. The table for this sample lists 260,000 or so clones; roughly 87% of them were counted only once. The ten largest clones add up to roughly 15% of the sample.

The receptor's source is a woman between 55 and 75 years old with lung cancer. Sequenced sample: PBMCs. The chain links TRBV9 with TRBJ2-7; possibly the D gene is TRBD2, per 7 matching bases. The sequenced DNA is TGTGCCAGCAGCGTAGCATCGGGGGGCATCCACGAGCAGTACTTC. This is translated as CASSVASGGIHEQYF.